These 21 T cell receptor beta chains share one sample of origin, sequenced in a study of breast tumors, draining lymph nodes, adjacent tissues. A single record per CDR3 protein comes from TCRdb applying MiXCR to the multiplex PCR reads. The table lists approximately 22,000 distinct CDR3 sequences, around 50% of them singletons. Sequencing used breast tumor tissue. These receptors originate from a female donor with breast cancer. Some clones in this sample may be carry-over from other donors' samples.

The V and J genes are TRBV29-1 and TRBJ1-2; maybe TRBD1 (5 bases). Germline V gene lookup returns CDR1 SQVTM and CDR2 ANQGSEA. The length of the CDR3 is 15 residues. Trimming took 0 bases from V and 2 from J, leaving 13 bases between them. The chain's CDR3 is CSVEESPEGNYGYTF. The CDR3 DNA is TGCAGCGTTGAAGAGAGTCCGGAGGGGAACTATGGCTACACCTTC.

This clonotype was recorded only once. The V call is TRBV7-9, the J call TRBJ2-7; no firm D call. The germline CDR1 and CDR2 sequences are SEHNR and FQNEAQ (reference sequence). V lost 7 bases and J 6 bases, leaving 13 bases between the germline ends. This CDR3 is built from 12 residues. The CDR3 reads CASTDSAVEQYF. CDR3 nucleotides: TGTGCCAGCACCGACTCCGCGGTCGAGCAGTACTTC. The whole variable domain, filled in from reference TRBV7-9 and TRBJ2-7, reads DTGVSQNPRHKITKRGQNVTFRCDPISEHNRLYWYRQTLGQGPEFLTYFQNEAQLEKSRLLSDRFSAERPKGSFSTLEIQRTEQGDSAMYLCASTDSAVEQYFGPGTRLTVT.

J is TRBJ2-7 and V is TRBV7-9; 7 nucleotides match TRBD2. This CDR3 is 15 amino acids long. V dropped 5 bases and J dropped 3; count of bases not matched to a gene: 10. Germline V gives CDR1 SEHNR, CDR2 FQNEAQ (reference sequence). DNA of the CDR3: TGTGCCAGCAGCCTAGAGGACCGGGGGGACTACGAGCAGTACTTC. This sequence encodes CASSLEDRGDYEQYF.

At least ten counts were recorded for this clonotype. This rearrangement joins TRBV6-1 to TRBJ2-7, with TRBD2 identical over 14 bases. Germline lookup yields CDR1 MNHNS and CDR2 SASEGT. V was pared by 2 bases and J by 4 bases, with 10 bases of the junction left unmatched. The CDR3 sequence is 18 residues long. CDR3 residues: CASSERWGLAGARYEQYF. The CDR3 bases are TGTGCCAGCAGTGAACGGTGGGGACTAGCGGGAGCGAGGTACGAGCAGTACTTC.

This clonotype showed up just once. This chain links TRBV7-9 with TRBJ1-2, with D unresolved. The CDR3 sequence is 12 residues long. Germline CDR1 is SEHNR and CDR2 is FQNEAQ (reference sequence). V lost 0 bases, J lost 8 bases, and 7 bases lay in between. The CDR3 loop is CASSLASVGYTF. The CDR3 nucleotides read TGTGCCAGCAGCTTAGCTTCTGTAGGCTACACCTTC. Full variable domain (rest looked up from reference TRBV7-9 and TRBJ1-2): DTGVSQNPRHKITKRGQNVTFRCDPISEHNRLYWYRQTLGQGPEFLTYFQNEAQLEKSRLLSDRFSAERPKGSFSTLEIQRTEQGDSAMYLCASSLASVGYTFGSGTRLTVV.

This clonotype was recorded at least ten times. The chain combines TRBV18 with TRBJ2-3; 7 nucleotides line up with TRBD1. Germline CDR1 is KGHSH and CDR2 is LQKENI. The CDR3 is made up of 15 amino acids. V gave up 3 bases and J gave up 0 bases; unmatched junction bases: 3. CDR3 sequence: CASSPGQSSTDTQYF. In DNA, the CDR3 is TGTGCCAGCTCACCGGGACAGAGTAGCACAGATACGCAGTATTTT.

The chain recombines TRBV29-1 with TRBJ2-3; D unresolved. Trimming pared 4 bases from V and 4 bases from J, leaving 9 bases between. The CDR3 covers 12 residues. Germline V CDR1 and CDR2: SQVTM, ANQGSEA. CDR3 sequence reads: CSVGIQSDTQYF. CDR3 in DNA: TGCAGCGTTGGGATACAATCAGATACGCAGTATTTT.

With respect to this clonotype: The CDR3 end shows no conserved phenylalanine or tryptophan, and so a read error is likely. The V call is TRBV2, the J call TRBJ1-6; D unresolved. The CDR3 runs to 12 residues. The V gene lost 6 bases and the J gene lost 7 bases, with 7 bases spanning the gap. Germline V lookup: CDR1 SNHLY, CDR2 FYNNEI. DNA of the CDR3: TGTGCCAGCAGGGTGAGGAATTCACCCCTCCACCTT. This encodes CASRVRNSPLHL.

The table lists this clonotype with many counts. The gene calls are TRBV20-1 and TRBJ2-1, with 10 nucleotides matching TRBD2. Germline-derived CDR1 and CDR2 are DFQATT and SNEGSKA (reference sequence). Trimming at V came to 6 bases and at J to 6 bases, leaving 11 bases not matched to a gene. The CDR3 consists of 15 residues. CDR3 coding DNA: TGCAGTGCGCGCCAACTAGCGGGACCCCCCAATGAGCAGTTCTTC. This sequence encodes CSARQLAGPPNEQFF.

The chain employs TRBV15 and TRBJ2-7; D is perhaps TRBD1 (6 bases). The CDR3 covers 15 residues. Germline values: CDR1 LNHNV, CDR2 YYDKDF (reference sequence). The V gene lost 1 base and the J gene lost 4 bases, with 14 bases spanning the gap. The CDR3: CATSRGGGSGYEQYF. CDR3 sequence (DNA): TGTGCCACCAGCAGAGGTGGGGGCTCGGGATACGAGCAGTACTTC.

This clonotype was seen a few times. This chain uses TRBV20-1 with TRBJ1-2; D call uncertain. Per the germline V gene, CDR1 is DFQATT and CDR2 is SNEGSKA (reference sequence). This CDR3 region has 11 residues. V lost 2 bases and J lost 2, with 3 bases in between. The CDR3: CSARKNYGYTF. In DNA, the CDR3 is TGCAGTGCTAGAAAGAACTATGGCTACACCTTC.

This clonotype was seen at least ten times. The chain couples TRBV4-1 to TRBJ2-1, with D possibly TRBD1 on 6 matching bases. This CDR3 has 15 residues. Trimming pared 7 bases from V and 4 bases from J, leaving 17 bases between. CDR1 MGHRA and CDR2 YSYEKL come from the germline V gene. CDR3 sequence: CASKVDGQLYNEQFF. In nucleotides, the CDR3 is TGCGCCAGCAAGGTCGATGGACAGTTATACAATGAGCAGTTCTTC.

With respect to this clonotype: Germline is not matched at one junction end, which may reflect a read error. The CDR3 protein is CASSQDRGLAGHEQYF. DNA of the CDR3: TGCGCCAGCAGCCAAGATCGGGGACTAGCGGGCCACGAGCAGTACTTC. The chain couples TRBV3-1 to TRBJ2-7, with 12 bases matching TRBD2. Looked up from germline, CDR1 is LGHDT and CDR2 is YNNKEL (reference sequence). The CDR3 contains 16 residues.

This clonotype was seen ten or more times. The rearrangement uses TRBV3-1 and TRBJ2-5; 11 bases match TRBD2. Germline V gene lookup returns CDR1 LGHDT and CDR2 YNNKEL (reference sequence). The CDR3 contains 16 residues. The J segment lost 1 base and the V segment lost 4 bases, leaving 5 bases of the junction unmatched. The CDR3 nucleotides are TGTGCCAGCAGCCGGCGACTAGCGGGGCCCCAAGAGACCCAGTACTTC. Amino acids: CASSRRLAGPQETQYF.

This clonotype was detected only once. J is TRBJ2-5 and V is TRBV20-1; TRBD2 matches at 14 bases. The CDR3 has 17 residues. The germline gives CDR1 DFQATT, CDR2 SNEGSKA (reference sequence). The trim removed 4 bases at V and 4 bases at J, leaving 11 bases unmatched. The CDR3, as DNA: TGCAGTGCTATCTTGGGGACTAGCGGGAGAAGTATAGAGACCCAGTACTTC. It translates to CSAILGTSGRSIETQYF.

J is TRBJ2-3 and V is TRBV6-5; D possibly corresponds to TRBD2 (6 bases). The V gene lost 4 bases and the J gene lost 8 bases, with 19 bases spanning the gap. CDR3 size: 15 residues. Germline V gene sequence: CDR1 MNHEY, CDR2 SVGAGI. CDR3 sequence: CASSSVRRGAGTQYF. The CDR3 DNA follows: TGTGCCAGCAGTTCCGTTCGACGGGGAGCGGGTACGCAGTATTTT.

This clonotype ranks as medium-sized. The chain recombines TRBV7-9 with TRBJ1-4; D ambiguous. This CDR3 has 16 amino acids. Germline V lookup: CDR1 SEHNR, CDR2 FQNEAQ (reference sequence). Between the trimmed V and J ends, which lost 5 bases and 0 bases, there was a span of 13 bases. The CDR3 region has the DNA TGTGCCAGCAGCCTCGGGAGCCCAGCAACTAATGAAAAACTGTTTTTT. This translates into CASSLGSPATNEKLFF.

The V gene is TRBV24-1, the J gene TRBJ2-1, with D unclear. This CDR3 is 11 amino acids long. Per the germline V gene, CDR1 is KGHDR and CDR2 is SFDVKD. Trimming cost V 6 bases and J 6 bases, with 5 bases left between them. In nucleotides, the CDR3 is TGTGCCACCAGTATAGGCAATGAGCAGTTCTTC. Amino acid sequence: CATSIGNEQFF.

The chain has TRBV7-2 and TRBJ1-5; D is perhaps TRBD1 (6 bases). V dropped 5 bases and J dropped 11 bases, with 19 bases sitting between them. This CDR3 has 14 residues. Germline CDR1 SGHTA, CDR2 FQGNSA. In DNA form, the CDR3 reads TGTGCCAGCAGCCTCCCGGGGGGCGGGGAGACCCAGCATTTT. Amino acid sequence: CASSLPGGGETQHF.

Many counts were recorded for this clonotype. The chain combines TRBV18 with TRBJ2-2, with D maybe TRBD2 (6 bases). Germline CDR1 KGHSH, CDR2 LQKENI. Trimming pared 2 bases from V and 4 bases from J, leaving 14 bases between. This CDR3 spans 16 amino acids. CDR3 in DNA: TGTGCCAGCTCACCATTCGGGTTAGCGGCCACCGGGGAGCTGTTTTTT. Protein product: CASSPFGLAATGELFF.

In its sample, this clonotype was seen a few times. This chain uses TRBV3-1 with TRBJ1-1, with D perhaps matching TRBD1 (6 bases). Per germline, CDR1 LGHDT and CDR2 YNNKEL (reference sequence). This CDR3 region has 13 residues. Deletions cut 5 bases from V and 4 bases from J, with 11 bases between. This CDR3 reads CASSELGGTEAFF. DNA of the CDR3: TGTGCCAGCAGCGAATTAGGGGGCACTGAAGCTTTCTTT.